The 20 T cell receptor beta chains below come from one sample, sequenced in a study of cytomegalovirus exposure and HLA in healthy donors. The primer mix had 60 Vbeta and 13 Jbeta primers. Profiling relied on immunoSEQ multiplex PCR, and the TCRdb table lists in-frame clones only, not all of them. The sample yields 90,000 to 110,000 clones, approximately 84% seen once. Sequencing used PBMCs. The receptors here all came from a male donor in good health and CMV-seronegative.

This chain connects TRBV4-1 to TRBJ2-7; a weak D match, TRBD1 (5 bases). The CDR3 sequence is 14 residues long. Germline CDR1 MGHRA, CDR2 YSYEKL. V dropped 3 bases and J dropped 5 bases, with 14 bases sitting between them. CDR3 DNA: TGCGCCAGCAGCCACCAGACAGCCGCGGACGAGCAGTACTTC. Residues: CASSHQTAADEQYF.

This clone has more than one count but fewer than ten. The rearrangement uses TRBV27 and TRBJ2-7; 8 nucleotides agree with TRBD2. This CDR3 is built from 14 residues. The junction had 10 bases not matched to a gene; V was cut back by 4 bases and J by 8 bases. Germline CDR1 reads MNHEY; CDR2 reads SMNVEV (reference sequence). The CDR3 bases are TGTGCCAGCAGTTCTGGCGGGAGGCTCTTGAAGCAGTACTTC. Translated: CASSSGGRLLKQYF.

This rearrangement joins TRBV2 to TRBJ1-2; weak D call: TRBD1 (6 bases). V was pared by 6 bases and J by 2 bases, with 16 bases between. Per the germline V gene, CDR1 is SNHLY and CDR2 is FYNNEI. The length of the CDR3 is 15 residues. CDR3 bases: TGTGCCAGCAGAAACTCCTGGACAGAGAACTATGGCTACACCTTC. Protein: CASRNSWTENYGYTF. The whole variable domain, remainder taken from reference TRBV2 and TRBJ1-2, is EPEVTQTPSHQVTQMGQEVILRCVPISNHLYFYWYRQILGQKVEFLVSFYNNEISEKSEIFDDQFSVERPDGSNFTLKIRSTKLEDSAMYFCASRNSWTENYGYTFGSGTRLTVV.

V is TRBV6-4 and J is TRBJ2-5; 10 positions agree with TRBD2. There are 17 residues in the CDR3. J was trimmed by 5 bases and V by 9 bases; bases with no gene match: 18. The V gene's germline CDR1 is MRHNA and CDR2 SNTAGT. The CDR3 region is CARHVRRTSGGKETQYF. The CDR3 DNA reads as TGTGCCAGACATGTTCGGAGGACTAGCGGAGGAAAGGAGACCCAGTACTTC.

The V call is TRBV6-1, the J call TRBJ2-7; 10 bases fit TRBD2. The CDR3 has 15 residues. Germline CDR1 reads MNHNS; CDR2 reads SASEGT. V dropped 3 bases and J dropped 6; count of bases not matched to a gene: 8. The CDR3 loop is CASSEASGRVGEQYF. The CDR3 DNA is TGTGCCAGCAGTGAGGCTAGCGGGAGAGTCGGCGAGCAGTACTTC.

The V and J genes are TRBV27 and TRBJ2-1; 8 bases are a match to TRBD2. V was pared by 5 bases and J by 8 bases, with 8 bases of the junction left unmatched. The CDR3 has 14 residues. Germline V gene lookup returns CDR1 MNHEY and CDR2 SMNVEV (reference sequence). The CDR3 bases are TGTGCCAGCAGTCACCTTAGCGGGAACTATGAGCAGTTCTTC. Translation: CASSHLSGNYEQFF.

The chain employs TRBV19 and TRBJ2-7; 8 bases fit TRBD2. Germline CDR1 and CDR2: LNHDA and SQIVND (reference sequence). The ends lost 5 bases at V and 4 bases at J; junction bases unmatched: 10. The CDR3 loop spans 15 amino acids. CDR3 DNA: TGTGCCAGTAGTGATCCGGGACTAGGAATATACGAGCAGTACTTC. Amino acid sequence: CASSDPGLGIYEQYF.

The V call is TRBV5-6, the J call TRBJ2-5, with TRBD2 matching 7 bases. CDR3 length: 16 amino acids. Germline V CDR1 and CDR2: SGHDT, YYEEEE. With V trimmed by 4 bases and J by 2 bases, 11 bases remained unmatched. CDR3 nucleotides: TGTGCCAGCAGCCACTCTTTGTTGGGAGGGCAAGAGACCCAGTACTTC. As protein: CASSHSLLGGQETQYF.

CDR3 nucleotides: TGTGCCAGTAGTATTACGGGGTATGGGCAGCCCCAGCATTTT. It codes for CASSITGYGQPQHF. The rearrangement joins TRBV19 to TRBJ1-5; the D is unclear. Germline V gene sequence: CDR1 LNHDA, CDR2 SQIVND (reference sequence). Deletions cut 3 bases from V and 7 bases from J, with 13 bases between. This CDR3 is 14 amino acids long.

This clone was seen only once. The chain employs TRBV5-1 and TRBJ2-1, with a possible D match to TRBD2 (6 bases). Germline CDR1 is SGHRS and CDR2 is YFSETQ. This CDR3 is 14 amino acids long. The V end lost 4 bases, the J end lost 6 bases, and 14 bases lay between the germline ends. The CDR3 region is CASSGGRFGNEQFF. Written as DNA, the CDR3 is TGCGCCAGCAGCGGGGGGAGGTTCGGCAATGAGCAGTTCTTC. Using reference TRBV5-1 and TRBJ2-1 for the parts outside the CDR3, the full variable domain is KAGVTQTPRYLIKTRGQQVTLSCSPISGHRSVSWYQQTPGQGLQFLFEYFSETQRNKGNFPGRFSGRQFSNSRSEMNVSTLELGDSALYLCASSGGRFGNEQFFGPGTRLTVL.

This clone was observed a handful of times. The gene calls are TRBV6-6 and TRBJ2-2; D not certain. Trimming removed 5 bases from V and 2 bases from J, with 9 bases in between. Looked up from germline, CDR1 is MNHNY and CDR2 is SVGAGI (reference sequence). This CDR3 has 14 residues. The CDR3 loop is CASSSDGNTGELFF. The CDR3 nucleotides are TGTGCCAGCAGTAGCGACGGCAACACCGGGGAGCTGTTTTTT.

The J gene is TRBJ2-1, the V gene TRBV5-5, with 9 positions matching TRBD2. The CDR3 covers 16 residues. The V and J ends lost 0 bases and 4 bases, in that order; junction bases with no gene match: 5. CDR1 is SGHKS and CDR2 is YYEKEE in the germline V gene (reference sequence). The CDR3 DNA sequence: TGTGCCAGCAGCTTGGGGCTAGCGGGAATATACAATGAGCAGTTCTTC. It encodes CASSLGLAGIYNEQFF. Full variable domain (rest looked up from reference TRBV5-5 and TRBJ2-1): DAGVTQSPTHLIKTRGQQVTLRCSPISGHKSVSWYQQVLGQGPQFIFQYYEKEERGRGNFPDRFSARQFPNYSSELNVNALLLGDSALYLCASSLGLAGIYNEQFFGPGTRLTVL.

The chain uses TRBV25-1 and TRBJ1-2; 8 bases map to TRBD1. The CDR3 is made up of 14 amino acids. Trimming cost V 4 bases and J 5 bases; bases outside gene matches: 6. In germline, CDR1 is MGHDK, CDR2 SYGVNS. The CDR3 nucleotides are TGTGCCAGCAGTGGCCATGGACAGGGATATGGCTACACCTTC. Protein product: CASSGHGQGYGYTF.

CDR3 sequence reads: CSAWTRNIQYF. CDR3 nucleotides: TGCAGTGCTTGGACAAGGAACATTCAGTACTTC. The V call is TRBV20-1, the J call TRBJ2-4; D is perhaps TRBD1 (5 bases). Per germline, CDR1 DFQATT and CDR2 SNEGSKA (reference sequence). V dropped 5 bases and J dropped 7 bases, with 9 bases sitting between them. This CDR3 region has 11 residues.

The CDR3 sequence is CASSLNRFRNTGELFF. As DNA, the CDR3 is TGTGCCAGCAGCTTAAATCGGTTTCGGAACACCGGGGAGCTGTTTTTT. V usage is TRBV7-3 and J usage is TRBJ2-2; no reliable D call. Trimming cost V 1 base and J 1 base, with 10 bases left between them. The germline CDR1 and CDR2 sequences are SGHTA and FQGTGA. The CDR3 covers 16 residues.

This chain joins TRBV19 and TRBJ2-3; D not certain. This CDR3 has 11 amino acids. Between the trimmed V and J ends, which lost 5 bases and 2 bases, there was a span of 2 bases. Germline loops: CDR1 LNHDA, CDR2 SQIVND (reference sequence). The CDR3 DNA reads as TGTGCCAGTAGTCTCACAGATACGCAGTATTTT. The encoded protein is CASSLTDTQYF.

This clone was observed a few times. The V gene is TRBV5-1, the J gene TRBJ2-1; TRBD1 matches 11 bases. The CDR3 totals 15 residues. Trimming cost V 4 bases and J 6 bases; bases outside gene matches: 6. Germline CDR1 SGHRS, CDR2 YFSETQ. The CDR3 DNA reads TGCGCCAGCAGCGTGGACAGGGGGCGTCCCAATGAGCAGTTCTTC. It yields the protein CASSVDRGRPNEQFF.

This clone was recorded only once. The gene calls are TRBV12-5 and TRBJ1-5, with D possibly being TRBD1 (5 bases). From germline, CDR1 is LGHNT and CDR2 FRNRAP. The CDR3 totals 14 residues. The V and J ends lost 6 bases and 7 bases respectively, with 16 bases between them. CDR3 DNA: TGTGCTAGTGGCCCTGGGGGGGGTTTACAGCCCCAGCATTTT. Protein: CASGPGGGLQPQHF.

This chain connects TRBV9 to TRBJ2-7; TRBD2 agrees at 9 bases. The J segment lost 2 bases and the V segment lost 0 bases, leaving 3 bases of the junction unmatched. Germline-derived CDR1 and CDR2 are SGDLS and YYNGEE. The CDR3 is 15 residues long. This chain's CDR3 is CASSVASGTAYEQYF. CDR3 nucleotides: TGTGCCAGCAGCGTAGCTAGCGGGACTGCCTACGAGCAGTACTTC.

The CDR3 DNA follows: TGTGCCAGCAGTTTGGGACAGGGGGACACTGAAGCTTTCTTT. Protein: CASSLGQGDTEAFF. V gene TRBV28 combines with J gene TRBJ1-1, with 11 bases fitting TRBD1. CDR3 length: 14 amino acids. V shed 3 bases, J shed 3 bases, and the junction held 0 bases outside the gene matches. The germline gives CDR1 MDHEN, CDR2 SYDVKM.